A selection of T cell receptor beta chains follows, all from one sample in a study of cytomegalovirus exposure and HLA in healthy donors. The protocol was immunoSEQ multiplex PCR, while the TCRdb copy is restricted to in-frame clones and leaves out a portion. The table has about 98,000 clones, 74% seen once. The material sequenced was PBMCs. All receptors come from a male donor in good health and CMV-seronegative. The CDR3 runs from the conserved cysteine through the conserved F or W. A D gene is named only where the DNA matches it firmly. Rows may omit the clone size; those that give it use once, few, many or a size class.

clone_size,v_call,j_call,d_call,cdr3_nt,cdr3_aa
NA,TRBV15,TRBJ2-1,TRBD2,TGTGCCACCAGCAGTCCAAGCGGGAGGGCCTACAATGAGCAGTTCTTC,CATSSPSGRAYNEQFF
NA,TRBV9,TRBJ2-5,NA,TGTGCCAGCAGCGCCGAGATGATGGGGGGAGAGACCCAGTACTTC,CASSAEMMGGETQYF
NA,TRBV6-5,TRBJ1-5,NA,TGTGCCAGCAGTCAGGGGTCTAATCAGCCCCAGCATTTT,CASSQGSNQPQHF
few,TRBV6-1,TRBJ2-5,NA,TGTGCCAGCAACCGACTGGGTGAGACCCAGTACTTC,CASNRLGETQYF
NA,TRBV5-4,TRBJ1-4,TRBD1,TGTGCCAGCAGCTTTAAACAGGGGCAAGAAAAACTGTTTTTT,CASSFKQGQEKLFF
few,TRBV28,TRBJ1-4,NA,TGTGCCAGCACAGGGGTCGCTGAAAAACTGTTTTTT,CASTGVAEKLFF
NA,TRBV9,TRBJ2-5,TRBD2,TGTGCCAGCAGCCCCGGACTAGCGTCACAAGAGACCCAGTACTTC,CASSPGLASQETQYF
NA,TRBV5-6,TRBJ2-7,TRBD2,TGTGCCAGCAGCCCCGGGACTAGCGGGAGCGCCTACGAGCAGTACTTC,CASSPGTSGSAYEQYF
NA,TRBV27,TRBJ1-2,NA,TGTGCCAGCTCTCAGGACAGAGGAGGTGGCTACACCTTC,CASSQDRGGGYTF
few,TRBV28,TRBJ1-5,NA,TGTGCCAGCAGTTTACCCCCGAGTTTGAGTCAGCCCCAGCATTTT,CASSLPPSLSQPQHF
once,TRBV7-9,TRBJ1-2,TRBD1,TGTGCCAGCAGCTTAGCCGGGACAGGGAACGGCTACACCTTC,CASSLAGTGNGYTF
NA,TRBV27,TRBJ2-3,TRBD1,TGTGCCAGCGGCCACAGGGGTGGCACAGATACGCAGTATTTT,CASGHRGGTDTQYF
NA,TRBV5-4,TRBJ2-5,TRBD1,TGTGCCAGCACCCCTCCGACAGGGTCGGTGGAGACCCAGTACTTC,CASTPPTGSVETQYF
NA,TRBV10-3,TRBJ2-1,TRBD2,TGTGCCACACTAGCGGGAGGGCGTCCCAATGAGCAGTTCTTC,CATLAGGRPNEQFF
NA,TRBV7-8,TRBJ2-1,TRBD2,TGTGCCAGCAGCTTCTCGACTAGCGGGAGGGCGGGCCAGTTCTTC,CASSFSTSGRAGQFF
NA,TRBV27,TRBJ1-1,NA,TGTGCCAGCAGTTTATCTAGGGGGAGAACTGAAGCTTTCTTT,CASSLSRGRTEAFF
NA,TRBV6-5,TRBJ1-2,NA,TGTGCCAGCAGTTACTCGGCGGGGATAAACTATGGCTACACCTTC,CASSYSAGINYGYTF
once,TRBV23-1,TRBJ2-1,TRBD2,TGCGCCAGCAGTCTTCTTCTGGGCGGGATACCACTAGCGCCTTACAATGAGCAGTTCTTC,CASSLLLGGIPLAPYNEQFF
NA,TRBV5-6,TRBJ1-4,TRBD1,TGTGCCAGCAGCGTGGACAGGGTGGACAAACTGTTTTTT,CASSVDRVDKLFF
NA,TRBV2,TRBJ1-2,NA,TGTGCCAGCAGTGCTCAACAGGGTGGCGGCTACACCTTC,CASSAQQGGGYTF
NA,TRBV29-1,TRBJ1-1,TRBD1,TGCAGCGTGATTACAGGGGCCCCTGAAGCTTTCTTT,CSVITGAPEAFF
once,TRBV4-3,TRBJ2-7,NA,TGCGCCAGCAGCCAAGATAGCGCTAGCTACGAGCAGTACTTC,CASSQDSASYEQYF
NA,TRBV11-2,TRBJ1-2,NA,TGTGCCAGCACCCAAAGAGCCAGGGAGGTAAATGGCTACACCTTC,CASTQRAREVNGYTF
NA,TRBV25-1,TRBJ2-6,NA,TGTGCCAGCAGTGCTCCTAGAAACAGGGCTGGGGCCAACGTCCTGACTTTC,CASSAPRNRAGANVLTF
NA,TRBV10-3,TRBJ2-5,NA,TGTGCCATCAGTGGAATGGTGGGAGAAGAGACCCAGTACTTC,CAISGMVGEETQYF
NA,TRBV29-1,TRBJ1-1,NA,TGCAGCGCTAAGGACAGATCCCTCTCAATGAACACTGAAGCTTTCTTT,CSAKDRSLSMNTEAFF
few,TRBV6-1,TRBJ2-3,TRBD2,TGTGCCAGCAGTGAAGTATTTCTAGCGGGAGGGAACACAGATACGCAGTATTTT,CASSEVFLAGGNTDTQYF
NA,TRBV30,TRBJ2-5,NA,TGTGCCTGGAGTAGTCGGGAGACCCAGTACTTC,CAWSSRETQYF